The present TCR beta chain was sequenced within a study of blood T cell repertoires in COVID-19. This clone was observed once. Produced via immunoSEQ multiplex PCR; TCRdb's table is partial and in-frame only. The table records a few hundred thousand clones, 75% to 95% of them present only once. This CDR3 has 17 residues. Germline V CDR1 and CDR2: LGHNA, YSLEER. Trimming stripped 0 bases from V and 6 bases from J, with 17 bases between. The chain employs TRBV4-3 and TRBJ1-4, with D possibly TRBD1 on 5 matching bases. The material sequenced was peripheral blood. This TCR derives from a person aged 18 to 30 with COVID-19, enrolled during active disease. CDR3 sequence (DNA): TGCGCCAGCAGCCAAGAATTCATAGGGACGGGGGATGAAAAACTGTTTTTT. It specifies CASSQEFIGTGDEKLFF.